These 32 T cell receptor beta chains originate from one sample sequenced in a study of cytomegalovirus exposure and HLA in healthy donors. Amplification used 60 Vbeta primers and 13 Jbeta primers. Some clones are missing from TCRdb's copy, which holds only in-frame ones; the method was immunoSEQ multiplex PCR. The table includes tens of thousands of clones, roughly 80% detected once. The sample consisted of PBMCs. Receptors were obtained from a man in his fifties in good health and CMV-seronegative.

This clone was recorded only once. The J gene is TRBJ2-2, the V gene TRBV6-5, with D perhaps matching TRBD1 (6 bases). The length of the CDR3 is 15 residues. Germline V CDR1 and CDR2: MNHEY, SVGAGI. With 2 bases removed from V and 7 bases from J, the gap between germline ends came to 14 bases. For the CDR3, the DNA is TGTGCCAGCAGTTACGGGCAGGGGACGGTCGGGGAGCTGTTTTTT. Encoded protein: CASSYGQGTVGELFF.

The rearrangement uses TRBV25-1 and TRBJ2-3; TRBD1 matches 10 bases. The CDR3 is 18 amino acids. Germline-derived CDR1 and CDR2 are MGHDK and SYGVNS. With 2 bases clipped from V and 3 bases from J, the junction kept 11 bases outside the gene matches. CDR3 residues: CASSEPHRGQGRTDTQYF. The CDR3 DNA follows: TGTGCCAGCAGTGAACCCCACCGGGGACAGGGGAGAACAGATACGCAGTATTTT.

This clone was seen once. A read error may produce the germline difference seen at one junction end. The genes are TRBV6-5 and TRBJ2-1; 7 bases fit TRBD2. CDR3 size: 15 residues. Germline V lookup: CDR1 MNHEY, CDR2 SVGAGI. Here the CDR3 reads CASSHPTSSHNEQFF. The CDR3 nucleotides read TGTGCCAGCAGTCACCCGACTAGCTCCCACAATGAGCAGTTCTTC.

This chain connects TRBV11-2 to TRBJ2-7; 7 bases agree with TRBD2. In germline, CDR1 is SGHAT, CDR2 FQNNGV. The CDR3 contains 15 residues. V gave up 4 bases and J gave up 4 bases; unmatched junction bases: 10. CDR3 nucleotide sequence: TGTGCCAGCAGCTATGACGTGGGACTACTATACGAGCAGTACTTC. It encodes CASSYDVGLLYEQYF.

This clone was recorded once. The chain is built from TRBV29-1 and TRBJ2-3; TRBD1 is a possible D gene (6 bases). Between the trimmed V and J ends, which lost 6 bases and 1 base, there was a span of 17 bases. The CDR3 is 15 residues long. Germline CDR1 reads SQVTM; CDR2 reads ANQGSEA. In nucleotides, the CDR3 is TGCAGCGTGGGGGCCGGGGCTAGCCGCACAGATACGCAGTATTTT. Its protein product is CSVGAGASRTDTQYF.

This clone appeared a few times. V and J are TRBV30 and TRBJ2-7; the D gene is possibly TRBD1 (5 bases). The better agreement between TRBJ2-1 and the DNA end casts doubt on the J call. CDR3 length: 13 residues. Germline-derived CDR1 and CDR2 are GTSNPN and SVGIG (reference sequence). CDR3 sequence reads: CAWSHSGAYGQFF. CDR3 nucleotides: TGTGCCTGGAGTCATTCTGGGGCCTACGGGCAGTTCTTC.

There are a few counts of this clone. This chain connects TRBV7-2 to TRBJ2-5, with no clear D. The ends were cut back, 1 base at V and 5 bases at J, with 14 bases in the middle. The CDR3 contains 15 residues. Germline CDR1 is SGHTA and CDR2 is FQGNSA. The CDR3, as DNA: TGTGCCAGCAGCTTAGTTACGGCTAGGCTGGAGACCCAGTACTTC. Residues: CASSLVTARLETQYF.

The chain recombines TRBV25-1 with TRBJ2-5; TRBD1 aligns across 7 bases. From germline, CDR1 is MGHDK and CDR2 SYGVNS. CDR3 length: 16 amino acids. Trimming at V came to 1 base and at J to 4 bases, leaving 9 bases not matched to a gene. This chain's CDR3 is CASSELGDGTAETQYF. The CDR3 DNA is TGTGCCAGCAGTGAATTGGGGGATGGGACAGCAGAGACCCAGTACTTC.

The chain links TRBV6-4 to TRBJ2-7; possibly TRBD1 for D (7 bases). The V gene lost 7 bases and the J gene lost 4 bases, with 17 bases spanning the gap. This CDR3 has 14 amino acids. Germline V lookup: CDR1 MRHNA, CDR2 SNTAGT. The CDR3, as DNA: TGTGCCAGCACCTGGCGGGACAGCCTATACGAGCAGTACTTC. This sequence encodes CASTWRDSLYEQYF.

Comment on this clone: At one end the junction does not follow the germline gene, possibly because of a read error. The chain combines TRBV7-9 with TRBJ1-1; no reliable D call. Germline assignment: CDR1 SEHNR and CDR2 FQNEAQ (reference sequence). The CDR3 is made up of 12 amino acids. DNA for the CDR3: TGTTCCAGCAGCTTAGCTTCTGGAGGAGCTTTCTTT. Amino acids: CSSSLASGGAFF.

The rearrangement joins TRBV11-2 to TRBJ2-5; 8 positions match TRBD1. CDR3 length: 14 amino acids. CDR1 is SGHAT, CDR2 FQNNGV, per germline. V shed 5 bases, J shed 2 bases, and the junction held 4 bases outside the gene matches. CDR3 amino acids: CASSPRTGQETQYF. CDR3 nucleotide sequence: TGTGCCAGCAGCCCCCGGACAGGGCAAGAGACCCAGTACTTC. Variable domain in full (rest from reference TRBV11-2 and TRBJ2-5): EAGVAQSPRYKIIEKRQSVAFWCNPISGHATLYWYQQILGQGPKLLIQFQNNGVVDDSQLPKDRFSAERLKGVDSTLKIQPAKLEDSAVYLCASSPRTGQETQYFGPGTRLLVL.

The rearrangement joins TRBV6-5 to TRBJ1-2; 7 nucleotides agree with TRBD1. The junction had 6 bases not matched to a gene; V was cut back by 6 bases and J by 5 bases. The CDR3 extends over 13 amino acids. CDR1 is MNHEY, CDR2 SVGAGI, per germline. The CDR3 coding sequence is TGTGCCAGCAGGCCGGGACAGCCATATGGCTACACCTTC. Amino acid sequence: CASRPGQPYGYTF.

The chain is built from TRBV18 and TRBJ1-2; D might be TRBD1 (5 bases). Trimming left V 3 bases short and J 0 bases short, with 14 bases between. Germline V gives CDR1 KGHSH, CDR2 LQKENI. This CDR3 is built from 16 residues. The CDR3 loop reads CASSPEDTDSNYGYTF. DNA of the CDR3: TGTGCCAGCTCACCTGAGGACACTGACTCTAACTATGGCTACACCTTC.

The V gene is TRBV4-3, the J gene TRBJ2-7; D is possibly TRBD2 (5 bases). V was trimmed by 6 bases and J by 4 bases, leaving 13 bases between them. Germline CDR1 and CDR2: LGHNA and YSLEER. The CDR3 spans 13 residues. CDR3 DNA: TGCGCCAGCAGTGAGGGAGAAGGTTACGAGCAGTACTTC. This codes for CASSEGEGYEQYF.

This clone came up a few times. The chain carries TRBV7-9 and TRBJ2-3; TRBD2 might be the D (6 bases). Germline-derived CDR1 and CDR2 are SEHNR and FQNEAQ (reference sequence). The CDR3 is 17 residues long. The V gene lost 1 base and the J gene lost 4 bases, with 18 bases spanning the gap. CDR3 nucleotides: TGTGCCAGCAGCTTAGGCGGGGCCAGGCTGGCGGCAGATACGCAGTATTTT. Protein product: CASSLGGARLAADTQYF.

V usage is TRBV5-5 and J usage is TRBJ2-1, with a tentative D call TRBD1 (6 bases). Trimming took 0 bases from V and 0 from J, leaving 10 bases between them. CDR1 SGHKS and CDR2 YYEKEE come from the germline V gene (reference sequence). The CDR3 has 16 amino acids. The CDR3 DNA reads as TGTGCCAGCAGCTTGGCGCAGGGGAACTCCTACAATGAGCAGTTCTTC. Translating it yields CASSLAQGNSYNEQFF.

The chain uses TRBV25-1 and TRBJ1-1, with D possibly TRBD1 on 5 matching bases. The germline CDR1 and CDR2 sequences are MGHDK and SYGVNS. This CDR3 spans 18 amino acids. V lost 0 bases and J 6 bases, leaving 23 bases between the germline ends. CDR3 amino acids: CASSEYFSSEGRYPEAFF. The DNA of the CDR3 is TGTGCCAGCAGTGAATATTTTTCTTCGGAGGGGCGGTACCCTGAAGCTTTCTTT.

A word on this clone: The junction does not match germline at one end; this may be a read error. This chain joins TRBV7-9 and TRBJ2-7; D is uncertain. The germline V gene has CDR1 SEHNR and CDR2 FQNEAQ (reference sequence). This CDR3 is built from 13 residues. CDR3 coding DNA: TGTTCCAGCAGCCGCGGCATTTACTACGAGCAGTACTTC. The encoded protein is CSSSRGIYYEQYF.

Only one count was recorded for this clone. The V call is TRBV27, the J call TRBJ1-1; D remains ambiguous. The CDR3 is 15 residues long. CDR1 and CDR2 (germline): MNHEY, SMNVEV (reference sequence). Trimming pared 3 bases from V and 2 bases from J, leaving 13 bases between. The CDR3, as DNA: TGTGCCAGCAGTTTCATTACCGGGGTAAACACTGAAGCTTTCTTT. Its protein is CASSFITGVNTEAFF.

This clone was detected a few times. The rearrangement joins TRBV4-2 to TRBJ1-5; D is perhaps TRBD1 (5 bases). Germline loops: CDR1 LGHNA, CDR2 YNFKEQ. The CDR3 contains 17 residues. V was shortened by 0 bases and J by 0 bases, with 12 bases between the two germline ends. Written as DNA, the CDR3 is TGTGCCAGCAGCCAAGATTGGGGCAGGGATAGCAATCAGCCCCAGCATTTT. Protein product: CASSQDWGRDSNQPQHF.

The J gene is TRBJ1-1, the V gene TRBV7-8, with a possible D match to TRBD1 (6 bases). The CDR3 is made up of 11 amino acids. Per the germline V gene, CDR1 is SGHVS and CDR2 is FQNEAQ. V was pared by 5 bases and J by 7 bases, with 8 bases between. The CDR3 loop is CASSLDSEAFF. As DNA, the CDR3 is TGTGCCAGCAGCCTGGACAGTGAAGCTTTCTTT.

The rearrangement links TRBV19 to TRBJ2-5, with 7 bases that match TRBD2. Looked up from germline, CDR1 is LNHDA and CDR2 is SQIVND (reference sequence). The V gene end was trimmed by 3 bases and the J gene end by 1 base; junction bases not matched to a gene: 8. This CDR3 comprises 16 residues. CDR3 nucleotide sequence: TGTGCCAGTAGTATGAATGGGAGGGGAGGCCAAGAGACCCAGTACTTC. Its protein product is CASSMNGRGGQETQYF.

In DNA form, the CDR3 reads TGTGCCAGTAGTACGCCCGCGGGGGGCAGCTATGGCTACACCTTC. It translates to CASSTPAGGSYGYTF. The V call is TRBV19, the J call TRBJ1-2; D is perhaps TRBD1 (6 bases). The CDR3 consists of 15 residues. V lost 4 bases, J lost 4 bases, and 16 bases lay in between. CDR1 LNHDA and CDR2 SQIVND come from the germline V gene (reference sequence).

The table lists this clone with a few counts. The chain links TRBV5-4 to TRBJ2-7, with 10 bases identical to TRBD1. Germline CDR1 reads SGHNT; CDR2 reads YYREEE (reference sequence). V trimming: 4 bases; J trimming: 3 bases; junction bases outside the gene matches: 4. This CDR3 spans 14 amino acids. CDR3 region: CASSAGDRGYEQYF. The CDR3 coding sequence is TGTGCCAGCAGCGCGGGGGACAGGGGCTACGAGCAGTACTTC.

The rearrangement links TRBV4-2 to TRBJ2-1; TRBD2 matches at 9 bases. This CDR3 has 16 amino acids. Trimming at V came to 0 bases and at J to 10 bases, leaving 10 bases not matched to a gene. Germline V gives CDR1 LGHNA, CDR2 YNFKEQ. The CDR3 loop is CASSQEGGRALGEQFF. The CDR3 nucleotides read TGTGCCAGCAGCCAAGAGGGCGGGAGGGCCCTTGGGGAGCAGTTCTTC.

J is TRBJ1-1 and V is TRBV19; no firm D call. The CDR3 contains 14 residues. CDR1 is LNHDA and CDR2 is SQIVND in the germline V gene (reference sequence). Trimming shortened V by 5 bases and J by 3 bases, and 13 bases separated the two germline ends. CDR3 amino acids: CASSAPPRDTEAFF. For the CDR3, the DNA is TGTGCCAGTAGTGCTCCACCCCGGGACACTGAAGCTTTCTTT.

The CDR3 DNA follows: TGTGCCAGCAGTTACAATGAGGGTTTCACTGAAGCTTTCTTT. Its translation: CASSYNEGFTEAFF. The chain joins TRBV6-5 to TRBJ1-1, with D unclear. Germline CDR1 reads MNHEY; CDR2 reads SVGAGI. The CDR3 runs to 14 residues. V dropped 2 bases and J dropped 4 bases, with 11 bases sitting between them.

The J gene is TRBJ2-7, the V gene TRBV28; D perhaps matches TRBD2 (6 bases). In germline, CDR1 is MDHEN, CDR2 SYDVKM. The CDR3 extends over 15 amino acids. Between the trimmed V and J ends, which lost 6 bases and 0 bases, there was a span of 15 bases. The CDR3 here is CASRLTGGSSYEQYF. CDR3 bases: TGTGCCAGCAGATTGACTGGAGGGAGCTCCTACGAGCAGTACTTC.

J is TRBJ2-1 and V is TRBV4-1; no clear D gene. CDR1 is MGHRA, CDR2 YSYEKL, per germline. CDR3 length: 13 residues. V lost 4 bases, J lost 6 bases, and 10 bases lay in between. This CDR3 is CASSLGPGNEQFF. DNA of the CDR3: TGCGCCAGCAGCCTGGGCCCTGGCAATGAGCAGTTCTTC.

Regarding this clone: Its ends do not fully match the called genes, so a read error is possible. The V gene is TRBV5-1, the J gene TRBJ2-7; TRBD2 might be the D (5 bases). Germline CDR1 is SGHRS and CDR2 is YFSETQ. This CDR3 is built from 15 residues. The CDR3 here is CSSSSAPGFSYEQYF. The DNA for the CDR3 is TGCTCCAGCAGCTCGGCTCCGGGATTCTCCTACGAGCAGTACTTC.

The chain uses TRBV7-9 and TRBJ2-1, with a possible D match to TRBD1 (5 bases). V lost 1 base, J lost 2 bases, and 15 bases lay in between. This CDR3 is built from 17 residues. Germline CDR1 is SEHNR and CDR2 is FQNEAQ (reference sequence). The CDR3 sequence is CASSLVMDTLTYNEQFF. DNA for the CDR3: TGTGCCAGCAGCTTAGTGATGGACACTTTGACCTACAATGAGCAGTTCTTC.

The chain has TRBV11-2 and TRBJ2-6; D is unclear. The ends were cut back, 0 bases at V and 2 bases at J, with 11 bases in the middle. Germline loops: CDR1 SGHAT, CDR2 FQNNGV. There are 17 residues in the CDR3. This CDR3 reads CASSLDFGLAGANVLTF. CDR3 sequence (DNA): TGTGCCAGCAGCTTAGATTTCGGGTTAGCTGGGGCCAACGTCCTGACTTTC. Supplemented by reference TRBV11-2 and TRBJ2-6, the full variable domain reads EAGVAQSPRYKIIEKRQSVAFWCNPISGHATLYWYQQILGQGPKLLIQFQNNGVVDDSQLPKDRFSAERLKGVDSTLKIQPAKLEDSAVYLCASSLDFGLAGANVLTFGAGSRLTVL.